This TCR beta chain is from a study of T cell responses to AZD1222 COVID-19 vaccine. The method was immunoSEQ multiplex PCR; TCRdb's version includes in-frame clones alone and lacks a portion of them. Of some 97,000 clones in the sample, about 87% were seen once. CDR3 length: 16 amino acids. Trimming removed 1 base at V and 6 bases at J, with 16 bases between. Germline V gene data show CDR1 as MGHRA and CDR2 as YSYEKL. This TCR was recovered from an adult in good health. The genes are TRBV4-1 and TRBJ1-5, with a tentative D call TRBD1 (6 bases). This sample comprised peripheral blood, obtained on day 0 of AZD1222 vaccination. The CDR3 region is CASSQARKQGGQPQHF. CDR3 in DNA: TGCGCCAGCAGCCAAGCCAGAAAACAGGGTGGTCAGCCCCAGCATTTT.